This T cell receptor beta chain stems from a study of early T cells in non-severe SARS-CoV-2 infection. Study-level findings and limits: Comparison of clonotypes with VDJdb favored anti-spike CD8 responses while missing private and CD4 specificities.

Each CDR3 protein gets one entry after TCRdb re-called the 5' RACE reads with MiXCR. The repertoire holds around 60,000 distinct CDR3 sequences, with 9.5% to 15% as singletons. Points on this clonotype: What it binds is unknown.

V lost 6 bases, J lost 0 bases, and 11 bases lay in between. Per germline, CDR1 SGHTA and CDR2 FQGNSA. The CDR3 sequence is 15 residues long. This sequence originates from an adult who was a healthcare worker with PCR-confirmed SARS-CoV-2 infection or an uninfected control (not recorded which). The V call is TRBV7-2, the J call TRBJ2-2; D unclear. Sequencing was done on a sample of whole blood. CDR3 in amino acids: CASSRSTPNTGELFF. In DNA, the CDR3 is TGTGCCAGCAGTCGAAGCACCCCGAACACCGGGGAGCTGTTTTTT. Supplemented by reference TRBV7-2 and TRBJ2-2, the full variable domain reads GAGVSQSPSNKVTEKGKDVELRCDPISGHTALYWYRQSLGQGLEFLIYFQGNSAPDKSGLPSDRFSAERTGGSVSTLTIQRTQQEDSAVYLCASSRSTPNTGELFFGEGSRLTVL.